The 23 T cell receptor beta chains below all came from one sample that was sequenced in a study of blood T cell repertoires in COVID-19. Assay used: immunoSEQ multiplex PCR; TCRdb lists only in-frame clones, some missing. Of 250,000 to 300,000 clones in the sample, around 90% were seen once. Sequencing was done on a sample of peripheral blood. The receptors originated from a woman aged 45 to 65 who had recovered from COVID-19.

J is TRBJ1-5 and V is TRBV30; no clear D. CDR3 length equals 13 residues. V was pared by 2 bases and J by 6 bases, with 11 bases between. Germline-derived CDR1 and CDR2 are GTSNPN and SVGIG (reference sequence). The CDR3 DNA reads TGTGCCTGGAGTCTTGAGCGGGGTCAGCCCCAGCATTTT. Its translation is CAWSLERGQPQHF.

V and J are TRBV7-2 and TRBJ1-6; no clear D gene. This CDR3 has 14 residues. V gave up 6 bases and J gave up 5 bases, with 11 bases separating them. Germline V gives CDR1 SGHTA, CDR2 FQGNSA. CDR3 coding DNA: TGTGCCAGCAGGCTAGACGGCCATAATTCACCCCTCCACTTT. This sequence encodes CASRLDGHNSPLHF. The whole variable domain, remainder taken from reference TRBV7-2 and TRBJ1-6, is GAGVSQSPSNKVTEKGKDVELRCDPISGHTALYWYRQSLGQGLEFLIYFQGNSAPDKSGLPSDRFSAERTGGSVSTLTIQRTQQEDSAVYLCASRLDGHNSPLHFGNGTRLTVT.

This clone has just one count. This chain joins TRBV5-1 and TRBJ1-1, with D possibly being TRBD1 (6 bases). This CDR3 is built from 13 residues. Per germline, CDR1 SGHRS and CDR2 YFSETQ. The ends were cut back, 4 bases at V and 6 bases at J, with 13 bases in the middle. Here the CDR3 DNA reads TGCGCCAGCAGCGCTCAGGGGCTCGCTGAAGCTTTCTTT. Its protein is CASSAQGLAEAFF.

V and J are TRBV27 and TRBJ2-7; D is possibly TRBD1 (6 bases). Germline lookup yields CDR1 MNHEY and CDR2 SMNVEV (reference sequence). V lost 5 bases and J 0 bases, leaving 14 bases between the germline ends. CDR3 length equals 15 residues. CDR3 sequence reads: CASSRKGDGSYEQYF. In nucleotides, the CDR3 is TGTGCCAGCAGTCGAAAGGGGGACGGCTCCTACGAGCAGTACTTC.

The chain links TRBV7-8 to TRBJ1-6, with TRBD1 as a possible D gene (5 bases). This CDR3 is 15 amino acids long. Germline V gene data show CDR1 as SGHVS and CDR2 as FQNEAQ. V lost 1 base to trimming and J lost 7 bases, with 11 bases between them. CDR3 sequence reads: CASSLVGVGNSPLHF. CDR3 in DNA: TGTGCCAGCAGCTTAGTAGGGGTCGGAAATTCACCCCTCCACTTT.

This clone was found once. The chain has TRBV5-1 and TRBJ2-1; 8 bases map to TRBD2. The V gene end was trimmed by 4 bases and the J gene end by 7 bases; junction bases not matched to a gene: 4. The CDR3 extends over 13 amino acids. The germline gives CDR1 SGHRS, CDR2 YFSETQ. The CDR3 DNA reads as TGCGCCAGCAGCGGCTCTAGCGGGAATGAGCAGTTCTTC. Its translation: CASSGSSGNEQFF.

The chain couples TRBV11-2 to TRBJ1-2, with a possible D match to TRBD1 (5 bases). The germline V gene encodes CDR1 SGHAT and CDR2 FQNNGV. The CDR3 loop spans 12 amino acids. V lost 5 bases to trimming and J lost 5 bases, with 9 bases between them. This chain's CDR3 is CASSPGEYGYTF. The CDR3, as DNA: TGTGCCAGCAGCCCGGGGGAATATGGCTACACCTTC. Full variable domain (rest looked up from reference TRBV11-2 and TRBJ1-2): EAGVAQSPRYKIIEKRQSVAFWCNPISGHATLYWYQQILGQGPKLLIQFQNNGVVDDSQLPKDRFSAERLKGVDSTLKIQPAKLEDSAVYLCASSPGEYGYTFGSGTRLTVV.

The chain couples TRBV5-1 to TRBJ2-2; 9 bases match TRBD2. Germline values: CDR1 SGHRS, CDR2 YFSETQ. The CDR3 has 15 amino acids. The V and J ends lost 0 bases and 5 bases, in that order; junction bases with no gene match: 2. CDR3 region: CASSLGGLATGELFF. For the CDR3, the DNA is TGCGCCAGCAGCTTGGGAGGACTAGCGACCGGGGAGCTGTTTTTT.

The CDR3 DNA follows: TGTGCCAGCAGCGTAGGCGGGGGGCTTAGCTATGGCTACACCTTC. Translation: CASSVGGGLSYGYTF. This chain links TRBV9 with TRBJ1-2, with a possible D match to TRBD1 (6 bases). The CDR3 spans 15 residues. V lost 0 bases and J lost 4, with 13 bases in between. CDR1 is SGDLS and CDR2 is YYNGEE in the germline V gene.

The gene calls are TRBV7-9 and TRBJ2-3; 8 positions agree with TRBD2. CDR3 length equals 16 residues. Germline V lookup: CDR1 SEHNR, CDR2 FQNEAQ (reference sequence). With V trimmed by 2 bases and J by 4 bases, 8 bases remained unmatched. CDR3: CASSLSGGGYADTQYF. DNA of the CDR3: TGTGCCAGCAGCTTAAGCGGGGGAGGTTATGCAGATACGCAGTATTTT.

The chain has TRBV7-2 and TRBJ1-2, with TRBD1 matching over 10 bases. Per the germline V gene, CDR1 is SGHTA and CDR2 is FQGNSA. Germline trimming cut 1 base from V and 4 bases from J; bases unmatched to any gene: 12. The CDR3 spans 18 residues. CDR3 residues: CASSLVGSRDRGSYGYTF. For the CDR3, the DNA is TGTGCCAGCAGCTTAGTAGGGAGTCGGGACAGGGGAAGCTATGGCTACACCTTC.

The gene calls are TRBV6-2 or TRBV6-3 and TRBJ1-5; D possibly corresponds to TRBD1 (6 bases). The V and J ends lost 5 bases and 0 bases respectively, with 8 bases between them. In germline, CDR1 is MNHEY, CDR2 SVGEGT. The CDR3 has 14 residues. The CDR3: CASSDRHSNQPQHF. DNA of the CDR3: TGTGCCAGCAGTGACAGGCATAGCAATCAGCCCCAGCATTTT.

The chain uses TRBV20-1 and TRBJ1-6; D is unclear. Germline CDR1 and CDR2: DFQATT and SNEGSKA (reference sequence). Between the trimmed V and J ends, which lost 3 bases and 7 bases, there was a span of 10 bases. The CDR3 runs to 13 residues. The CDR3 loop is CSASEQLNSPLHF. For the CDR3, the DNA is TGCAGTGCTAGTGAACAGTTAAATTCACCCCTCCACTTT.

This chain joins TRBV6-6 and TRBJ1-4; D might be TRBD1 (5 bases). Germline loops: CDR1 MNHNY, CDR2 SVGAGI (reference sequence). Trimming left V 5 bases short and J 0 bases short, with 13 bases between. CDR3 length equals 16 residues. In DNA form, the CDR3 reads TGTGCCAGCAGTCTACAGGCAGGAACAACTAATGAAAAACTGTTTTTT. It translates to CASSLQAGTTNEKLFF.

Written as DNA, the CDR3 is TGTGCCACCTTAGCGGATAACACCGGGGAGCTGTTTTTT. Its protein product is CATLADNTGELFF. The J gene is TRBJ2-2, the V gene TRBV27; possible D gene TRBD2, 6 bases. This CDR3 has 13 amino acids. The germline gives CDR1 MNHEY, CDR2 SMNVEV (reference sequence). V was shortened by 10 bases and J by 2 bases, with 11 bases between the two germline ends.

The genes are TRBV12-5 and TRBJ1-1; TRBD1 agrees at 7 bases. The length of the CDR3 is 12 residues. V lost 5 bases to trimming and J lost 8 bases; unmatched junction nucleotides: 5. The germline V gene encodes CDR1 LGHNT and CDR2 FRNRAP. CDR3 nucleotide sequence: TGTGCTAGTGGTCGTTACAGGGGAGAAGCTTTCTTT. It encodes CASGRYRGEAFF.

V gene TRBV5-4 combines with J gene TRBJ1-2; D call uncertain. The CDR3 has 14 residues. Trimming removed 1 base at V and 0 bases at J, with 7 bases between. Germline V gene sequence: CDR1 SGHNT, CDR2 YYREEE (reference sequence). The CDR3 here is CASSLPGTNYGYTF. In DNA form, the CDR3 reads TGTGCCAGCAGCTTGCCAGGCACTAACTATGGCTACACCTTC.

The J gene is TRBJ2-1, the V gene TRBV28, with 9 positions matching TRBD2. The CDR3 length is 12 residues. In germline, CDR1 is MDHEN, CDR2 SYDVKM. The ends lost 5 bases at V and 10 bases at J; junction bases unmatched: 3. The CDR3 sequence: CASSLGLAEQFF. The CDR3 DNA reads TGTGCCAGCAGTCTGGGACTAGCCGAGCAGTTCTTC.

In its sample, this clone was seen once. This sequence joins TRBV12-3 or TRBV12-4 and TRBJ2-3; no reliable D call. The CDR3 has 13 amino acids. V lost 6 bases to trimming and J lost 4 bases, with 11 bases between them. DNA for the CDR3: TGTGCCAGCAGGGAGAGACTCCCAGATACGCAGTATTTT. Translated, it gives CASRERLPDTQYF.

This clone was seen repeatedly, ten times or more. The V call is TRBV19, the J call TRBJ1-5, with unresolved D. Germline CDR1 LNHDA, CDR2 SQIVND (reference sequence). The CDR3 contains 16 residues. Trimming took off 7 bases at V and 6 bases at J, with 22 bases between the two ends. The CDR3 bases are TGTGCCAGTACCCCCATCGGCGGCCTTCAGATTCAGCCCCAGCATTTT. Translated, it gives CASTPIGGLQIQPQHF.

The genes are TRBV6-2 or TRBV6-3 and TRBJ1-4; no clear D. The V and J ends lost 6 bases and 7 bases respectively, with 24 bases between them. Germline V gives CDR1 MNHEY, CDR2 SVGEGT. The CDR3 runs 17 residues. CDR3: CASSFSSRGQTSEKLFF. The CDR3 coding sequence is TGTGCCAGCAGCTTTTCGTCCCGCGGGCAAACAAGTGAAAAACTGTTTTTT.

The J gene is TRBJ2-1, the V gene TRBV9, with 8 nucleotides matching TRBD2. The CDR3 contains 14 residues. The germline V gene encodes CDR1 SGDLS and CDR2 YYNGEE. The V segment lost 3 bases and the J segment 3 bases; nucleotides outside the gene matches: 2. CDR3 residues: CASSASGRYNEQFF. The CDR3 DNA follows: TGTGCCAGCAGCGCTAGCGGGCGCTACAATGAGCAGTTCTTC.

V usage is TRBV6-2 or TRBV6-3 and J usage is TRBJ2-7; 8 bases match TRBD2. The V gene's germline CDR1 is MNHEY and CDR2 SVGEGT. Trimming at V came to 2 bases and at J to 0 bases, leaving 9 bases not matched to a gene. The CDR3 runs 17 residues. CDR3 sequence: CASSYPPGSGSSYEQYF. The CDR3 nucleotides read TGTGCCAGCAGTTACCCCCCGGGGAGCGGGAGCTCCTACGAGCAGTACTTC.